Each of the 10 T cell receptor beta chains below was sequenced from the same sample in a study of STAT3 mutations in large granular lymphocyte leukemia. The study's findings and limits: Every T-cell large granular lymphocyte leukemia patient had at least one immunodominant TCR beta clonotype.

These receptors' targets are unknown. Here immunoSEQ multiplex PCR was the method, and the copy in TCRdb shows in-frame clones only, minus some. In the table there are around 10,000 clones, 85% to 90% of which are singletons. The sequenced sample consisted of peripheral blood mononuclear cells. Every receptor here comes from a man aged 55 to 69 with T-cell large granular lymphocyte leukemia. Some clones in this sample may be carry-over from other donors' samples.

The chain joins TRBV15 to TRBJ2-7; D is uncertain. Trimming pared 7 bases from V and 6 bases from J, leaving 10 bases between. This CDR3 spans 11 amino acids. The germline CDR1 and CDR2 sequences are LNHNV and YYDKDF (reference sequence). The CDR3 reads CATIPSREQYF. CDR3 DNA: TGTGCCACCATCCCTTCCCGCGAGCAGTACTTC.

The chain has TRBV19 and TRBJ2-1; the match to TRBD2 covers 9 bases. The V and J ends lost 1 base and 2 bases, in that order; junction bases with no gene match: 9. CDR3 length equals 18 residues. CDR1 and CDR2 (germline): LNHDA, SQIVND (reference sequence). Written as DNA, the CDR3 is TGTGCCAGTAGTATAGGCTGGAAGCGGGAGGCGACCTACAATGAGCAGTTCTTC. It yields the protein CASSIGWKREATYNEQFF.

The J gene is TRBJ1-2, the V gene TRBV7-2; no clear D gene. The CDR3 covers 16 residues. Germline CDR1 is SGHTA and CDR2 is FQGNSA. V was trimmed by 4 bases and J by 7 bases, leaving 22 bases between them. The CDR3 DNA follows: TGTGCCAGCAGCTCCGGTTTGGGCTGGGAACACTTTGGCTACACCTTC. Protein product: CASSSGLGWEHFGYTF.

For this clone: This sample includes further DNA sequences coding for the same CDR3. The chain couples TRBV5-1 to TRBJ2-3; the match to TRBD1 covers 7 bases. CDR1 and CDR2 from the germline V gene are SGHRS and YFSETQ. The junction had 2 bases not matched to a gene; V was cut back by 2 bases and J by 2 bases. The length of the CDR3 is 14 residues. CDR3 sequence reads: CASSFGQDTDTQYF. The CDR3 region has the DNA TGCGCCAGCAGCTTTGGACAGGACACAGATACGCAGTATTTT.

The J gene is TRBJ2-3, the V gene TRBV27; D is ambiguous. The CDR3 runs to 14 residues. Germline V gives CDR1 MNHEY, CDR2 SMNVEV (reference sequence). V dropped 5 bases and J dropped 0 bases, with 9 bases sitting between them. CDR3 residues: CASSDATSTDTQYF. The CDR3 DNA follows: TGTGCCAGCAGTGACGCTACTAGCACAGATACGCAGTATTTT.

CDR3 coding DNA: TGCAGCGTTGAGCGGAGCAGGGGCACAGATACGCAGTATTTT. Its protein product is CSVERSRGTDTQYF. The chain combines TRBV29-1 with TRBJ2-3, with a possible D match to TRBD1 (5 bases). This CDR3 is 14 amino acids long. Trimming left V 3 bases short and J 1 base short, with 11 bases between. Germline V lookup: CDR1 SQVTM, CDR2 ANQGSEA.

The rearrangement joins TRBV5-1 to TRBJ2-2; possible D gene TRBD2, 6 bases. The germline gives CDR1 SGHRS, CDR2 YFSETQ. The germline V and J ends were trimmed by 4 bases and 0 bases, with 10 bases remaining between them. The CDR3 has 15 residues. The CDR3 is CASSTGLTNTGELFF. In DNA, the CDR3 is TGCGCCAGCAGCACGGGACTGACGAACACCGGGGAGCTGTTTTTT.

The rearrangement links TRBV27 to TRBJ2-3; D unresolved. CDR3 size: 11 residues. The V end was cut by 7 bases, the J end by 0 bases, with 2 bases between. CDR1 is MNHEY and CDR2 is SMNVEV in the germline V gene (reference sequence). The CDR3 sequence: CASTSTDTQYF. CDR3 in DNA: TGTGCCAGCACTAGCACAGATACGCAGTATTTT.

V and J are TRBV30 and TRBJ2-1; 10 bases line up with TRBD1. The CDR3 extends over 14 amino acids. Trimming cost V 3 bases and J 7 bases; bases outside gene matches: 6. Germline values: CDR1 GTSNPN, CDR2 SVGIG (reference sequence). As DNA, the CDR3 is TGTGCCTGGAGGGGGACAGGGGTGGTGAATGAGCAGTTCTTC. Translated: CAWRGTGVVNEQFF.

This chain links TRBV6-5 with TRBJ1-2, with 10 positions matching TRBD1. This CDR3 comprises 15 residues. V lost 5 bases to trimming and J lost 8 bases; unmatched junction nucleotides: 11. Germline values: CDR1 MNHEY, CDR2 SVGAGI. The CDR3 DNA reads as TGTGCCAGCAGTCTTTACTCGGGGACAGGGGAGGGCTACACCTTC. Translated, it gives CASSLYSGTGEGYTF.